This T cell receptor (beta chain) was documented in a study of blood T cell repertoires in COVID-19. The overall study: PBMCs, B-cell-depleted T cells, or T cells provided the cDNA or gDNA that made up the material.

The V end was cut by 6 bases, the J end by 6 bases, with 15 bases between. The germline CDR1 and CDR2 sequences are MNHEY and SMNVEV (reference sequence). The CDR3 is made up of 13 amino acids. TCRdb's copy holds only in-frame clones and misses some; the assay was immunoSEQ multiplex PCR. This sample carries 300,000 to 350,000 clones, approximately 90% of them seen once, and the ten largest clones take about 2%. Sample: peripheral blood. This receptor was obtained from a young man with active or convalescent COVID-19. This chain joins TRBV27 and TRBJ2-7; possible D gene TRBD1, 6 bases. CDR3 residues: CASSTTTGSEQYF. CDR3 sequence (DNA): TGTGCCAGCAGCACAACTACAGGGTCCGAGCAGTACTTC.